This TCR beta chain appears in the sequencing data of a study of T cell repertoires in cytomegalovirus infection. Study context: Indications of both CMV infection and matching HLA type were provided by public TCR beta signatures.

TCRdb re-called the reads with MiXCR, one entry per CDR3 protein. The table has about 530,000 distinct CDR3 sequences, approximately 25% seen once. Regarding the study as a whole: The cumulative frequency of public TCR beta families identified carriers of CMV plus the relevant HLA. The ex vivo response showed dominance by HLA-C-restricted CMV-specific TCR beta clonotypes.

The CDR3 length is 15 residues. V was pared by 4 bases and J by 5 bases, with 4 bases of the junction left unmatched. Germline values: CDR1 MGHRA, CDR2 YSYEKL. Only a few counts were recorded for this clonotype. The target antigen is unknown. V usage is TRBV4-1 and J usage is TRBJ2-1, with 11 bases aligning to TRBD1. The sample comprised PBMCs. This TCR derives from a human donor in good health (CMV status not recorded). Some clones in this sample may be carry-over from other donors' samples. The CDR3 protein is CASSPGTGGNNEQFF. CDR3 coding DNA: TGCGCCAGCAGCCCCGGGACAGGGGGGAACAATGAGCAGTTCTTC.